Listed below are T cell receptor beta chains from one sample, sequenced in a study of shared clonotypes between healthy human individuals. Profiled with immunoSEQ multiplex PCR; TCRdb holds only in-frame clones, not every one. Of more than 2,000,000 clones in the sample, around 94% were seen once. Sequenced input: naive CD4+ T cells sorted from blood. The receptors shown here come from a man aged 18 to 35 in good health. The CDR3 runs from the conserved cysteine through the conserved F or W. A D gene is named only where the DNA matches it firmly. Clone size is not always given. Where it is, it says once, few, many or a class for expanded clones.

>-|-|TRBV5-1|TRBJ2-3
TGCGCCAGCAGCCTCGGGTCTCTCACAGATACGCAGTATTTT
CASSLGSLTDTQYF
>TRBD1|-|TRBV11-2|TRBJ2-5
TGTGCCAGCAGCTTAGTTAACAGGGGCCGCCTCCAAGAGACCCAGTACTTC
CASSLVNRGRLQETQYF
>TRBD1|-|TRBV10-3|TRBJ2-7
TGTGCCACTGCGACAGGGGGCCCCTACGAGCAGTACTTC
CATATGGPYEQYF
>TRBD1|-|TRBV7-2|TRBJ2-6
TGTGCCAGCAGCCGAACAGGGCCAGGGGGCTCTGGGGCCAACGTCCTGACTTTC
CASSRTGPGGSGANVLTF
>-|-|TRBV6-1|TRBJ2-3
TGTGCCAGCAGGGGGGGCACAGATACGCAGTATTTT
CASRGGTDTQYF
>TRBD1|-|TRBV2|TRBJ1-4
TGTGCCAGCAGGAGGGACAGCGGTAATGAAAAACTGTTTTTT
CASRRDSGNEKLFF
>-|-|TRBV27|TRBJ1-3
TGTGCCAGCAGTTTAGGGCGCTCTGGAAACACCATATATTTT
CASSLGRSGNTIYF
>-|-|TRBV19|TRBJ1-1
TGTGCCAGTACCCCTCAGGTTGGTGGGTCCTCTGAAGCTTTCTTT
CASTPQVGGSSEAFF
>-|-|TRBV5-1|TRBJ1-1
TGCGCCAGCAGCCCGGACCCCGGGATGATGGCTTTCTTT
CASSPDPGMMAFF
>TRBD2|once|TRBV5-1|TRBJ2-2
TGCGCCAGCAGCGTATTCCTAGCGGGAGGCTTGGCCACCGGGGAGCTGTTTTTT
CASSVFLAGGLATGELFF
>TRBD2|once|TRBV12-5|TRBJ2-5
TGTGCTAGTGGTCTTTGGCGGGGGGACCTCGGGGCCCAGTACTTC
CASGLWRGDLGAQYF
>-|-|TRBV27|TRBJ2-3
TGTGCCACCATCACTAGCACAGATACGCAGTATTTT
CATITSTDTQYF
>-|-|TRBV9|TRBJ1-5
TGTGCCAGCAGCGTAGGGGAAACGGTACCTCAGCCCCAGCATTTT
CASSVGETVPQPQHF
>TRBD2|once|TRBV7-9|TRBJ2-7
TGTGCCAGCAGCTTAGGGGGGACTAGCGGGAGGGCCTACGAGCAGTACTTC
CASSLGGTSGRAYEQYF
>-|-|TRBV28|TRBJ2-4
TGTGCCAGCAGTTCCCCCATGTTAGCCAAAAACATTCAGTACTTC
CASSSPMLAKNIQYF
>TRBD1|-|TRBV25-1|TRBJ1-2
TGTGCCAGCAGTGAAACAGGGGGCCTCTATGGCTACACCTTC
CASSETGGLYGYTF
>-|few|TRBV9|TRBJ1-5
TGTGCCAGCAGCGTAGCTGGGAATAGCAATCAGCCCCAGCATTTT
CASSVAGNSNQPQHF
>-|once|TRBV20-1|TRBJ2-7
TGCAGTGCTAGGACCACCTACGAGCAGTACTTC
CSARTTYEQYF
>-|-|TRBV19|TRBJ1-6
TGTGCCAGTAGTATAGGGGCGCCGTCCACGGAGCGCACTAATTCACCCCTCCACTTT
CASSIGAPSTERTNSPLHF
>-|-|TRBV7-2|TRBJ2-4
TGTGCCAGCAGCCCCCAGGGGGGATCAAAAAACATTCAGTACTTC
CASSPQGGSKNIQYF
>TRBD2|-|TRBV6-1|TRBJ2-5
TGTGCCAGCAGTGAATGGGGGGGTCGAAAAGAGACCCAGTACTTC
CASSEWGGRKETQYF
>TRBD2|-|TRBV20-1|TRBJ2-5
TGCCGGGGGGGGAAAGAGACCCAGTACTTC
CRGGKETQYF
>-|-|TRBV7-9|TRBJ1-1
TGTGCCAGCAGACTGACAGGAACCTTTGAAGCTTTCTTT
CASRLTGTFEAFF
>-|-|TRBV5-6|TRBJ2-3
TGTGCCAGCAGCTTGGTTGGTACAGATACGCAGTATTTT
CASSLVGTDTQYF
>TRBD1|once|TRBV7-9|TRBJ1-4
TGTGCCAGCAGCCCCAGGACGACAGGGGACGGTGAAAAACTGTTTTTT
CASSPRTTGDGEKLFF
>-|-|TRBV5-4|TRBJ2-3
TGTGCCAGCAGCACTGTGGGGGTAGATACGCAGTATTTT
CASSTVGVDTQYF
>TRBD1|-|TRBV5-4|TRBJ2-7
TGTGCCAGCAGCTCTCCCGGGACAGGGTCCTACGAGCAGTACTTC
CASSSPGTGSYEQYF
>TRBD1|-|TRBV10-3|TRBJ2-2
TGTGCCATCAGCTTACAGGGGGCTGGCGGGGAGCTGTTTTTT
CAISLQGAGGELFF
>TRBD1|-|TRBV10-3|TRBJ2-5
TGTGCCATCAGTGAGTCTGAATTAGGACAGGTCCAAGAGACCCAGTACTTC
CAISESELGQVQETQYF
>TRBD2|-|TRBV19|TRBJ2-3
TGTGCCAGTAAACAGACTAGCGGGATCCTCGGGGATACGCAGTATTTT
CASKQTSGILGDTQYF
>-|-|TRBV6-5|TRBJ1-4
TGTGCCAGCAGTTATGCCAGGTGGAGCGAAAAACTGTTTTTT
CASSYARWSEKLFF